The 29 T cell receptor beta chains given below trace back to one sample, sequenced in a study of shared clonotypes between healthy human individuals. Sequencing used immunoSEQ multiplex PCR; TCRdb keeps in-frame clones, though not all of them. The sample has about 2.4 million clones, under 95% seen once; the top ten hold 0.36%. The material sequenced was naive CD4+ T cells from PBMCs. Subset described: CD45RA+ positively selected. These receptor sequences come from a man younger than 30 in good health. Some clones in this sample may be carry-over from other donors' samples.

This chain links TRBV7-2 with TRBJ2-7, with 11 bases identical to TRBD1. Per germline, CDR1 SGHTA and CDR2 FQGNSA. CDR3 length: 15 amino acids. With V trimmed by 5 bases and J by 9 bases, 12 bases remained unmatched. CDR3 loop: CASSINRDRGAPQYF. The CDR3 nucleotides are TGTGCCAGCAGCATAAACCGGGACAGGGGGGCCCCGCAGTACTTC.

The sample holds one count of this clone. The chain has TRBV5-5 and TRBJ1-1, with D unresolved. V lost 4 bases to trimming and J lost 2 bases, with 12 bases between them. The CDR3 length is 14 residues. Germline-derived CDR1 and CDR2 are SGHKS and YYEKEE (reference sequence). The CDR3 spells CASSQAQRNTEAFF. The CDR3 region has the DNA TGTGCCAGCAGCCAGGCGCAGAGAAACACTGAAGCTTTCTTT. Supplemented by reference TRBV5-5 and TRBJ1-1, the full variable domain reads DAGVTQSPTHLIKTRGQQVTLRCSPISGHKSVSWYQQVLGQGPQFIFQYYEKEERGRGNFPDRFSARQFPNYSSELNVNALLLGDSALYLCASSQAQRNTEAFFGQGTRLTVV.

The J gene is TRBJ2-1, the V gene TRBV27, with no clear D. The CDR3 extends over 14 amino acids. Germline V gives CDR1 MNHEY, CDR2 SMNVEV (reference sequence). The germline V and J ends were trimmed by 0 bases and 3 bases, with 6 bases remaining between them. The CDR3 protein is CASSLSRLYNEQFF. Written as DNA, the CDR3 is TGTGCCAGCAGTTTATCCCGCCTCTACAATGAGCAGTTCTTC.

The chain combines TRBV30 with TRBJ2-5, with D perhaps matching TRBD1 (5 bases). In germline, CDR1 is GTSNPN, CDR2 SVGIG (reference sequence). CDR3 length: 13 amino acids. Trimming took off 2 bases at V and 3 bases at J, with 10 bases between the two ends. The CDR3 DNA is TGTGCCTGGAGTCTCGACAGAAAAGAGACCCAGTACTTC. Protein: CAWSLDRKETQYF. The full variable domain, completed using reference TRBV30 and TRBJ2-5, is SQTIHQWPATLVQPVGSPLSLECTVEGTSNPNLYWYRQAAGRGLQLLFYSVGIGQISSEVPQNLSASRPQDRQFILSSKKLLLSDSGFYLCAWSLDRKETQYFGPGTRLLVL.

The chain joins TRBV2 to TRBJ2-1, with 7 positions matching TRBD1. V was pared by 6 bases and J by 5 bases, with 10 bases of the junction left unmatched. The CDR3 covers 15 residues. CDR1 is SNHLY, CDR2 FYNNEI, per germline. CDR3 residues: CASSGLRGRHNEQFF. CDR3 coding DNA: TGTGCCAGCAGCGGCTTAAGGGGGCGCCACAATGAGCAGTTCTTC.

The chain uses TRBV4-3 and TRBJ1-4; D is possibly TRBD1 (5 bases). The germline CDR1 and CDR2 sequences are LGHNA and YSLEER. The CDR3 consists of 12 residues. V shed 6 bases and J shed 8 bases, with 10 bases lying between them. CDR3 protein: CASSRTGEKLFF. The CDR3 nucleotides are TGCGCCAGCAGTCGTACAGGCGAAAAACTGTTTTTT.

This clone came up once. The rearrangement uses TRBV6-5 and TRBJ2-7; perhaps TRBD2 as D (6 bases). The ends were cut back, 5 bases at V and 2 bases at J, with 13 bases in the middle. The CDR3 is 14 amino acids. Germline lookup yields CDR1 MNHEY and CDR2 SVGAGI. This CDR3 reads CASSVAATTYEQYF. Written as DNA, the CDR3 is TGTGCCAGCAGTGTAGCGGCAACCACCTACGAGCAGTACTTC.

CDR3 DNA sequence: TGTGCCAGCAGCGTGAAGCGGCTGCGACTCTCCGCAACAGATACGCAGTATTTT. This codes for CASSVKRLRLSATDTQYF. The gene calls are TRBV5-6 and TRBJ2-3; D might be TRBD2 (5 bases). Trimming stripped 4 bases from V and 3 bases from J, with 24 bases between. Per germline, CDR1 SGHDT and CDR2 YYEEEE. The CDR3 covers 18 residues.

The CDR3 DNA follows: TGCGCCAGCAGCTTCCGGACGGGCGAGCAGTACTTC. Translation gives CASSFRTGEQYF. The chain joins TRBV5-1 to TRBJ2-7; D is unclear. The length of the CDR3 is 12 residues. Germline CDR1 SGHRS, CDR2 YFSETQ. Trimming removed 2 bases from V and 6 bases from J, with 9 bases in between.

The CDR3 loop is CASTQAGLAETQYF. The CDR3 nucleotides are TGTGCCAGCACCCAGGCCGGGCTCGCGGAGACCCAGTACTTC. This chain joins TRBV7-2 and TRBJ2-5; D not resolved. The CDR3 is made up of 14 amino acids. The V end was cut by 7 bases, the J end by 5 bases, with 17 bases between. Germline V gene data show CDR1 as SGHTA and CDR2 as FQGNSA.

V and J are TRBV7-9 and TRBJ2-1, with 8 bases lining up with TRBD1. The CDR3 totals 17 residues. The V and J ends lost 1 base and 10 bases, in that order; junction bases with no gene match: 15. The V gene's germline CDR1 is SEHNR and CDR2 FQNEAQ (reference sequence). The CDR3 DNA is TGTGCCAGCAGCTTAGGGGCAGGGGGCGGAGAGAGAGAGGAGCAGTTCTTC. It translates to CASSLGAGGGEREEQFF.

The chain recombines TRBV28 with TRBJ2-7; 11 positions agree with TRBD2. CDR1 is MDHEN and CDR2 is SYDVKM in the germline V gene. The ends lost 3 bases at V and 2 bases at J; junction bases unmatched: 3. The CDR3 has 15 amino acids. The CDR3 DNA follows: TGTGCCAGCAGTTTTCGACTAGCGGGACCCTACGAGCAGTACTTC. It is translated as CASSFRLAGPYEQYF.

This chain uses TRBV21-1 with TRBJ2-7; TRBD1 is the table's D call, not checked against the DNA. TRBV21-1 counts as a pseudogene. This CDR3 is built from 18 residues. The CDR3, as DNA: TGTGCCAGCAGCGGAAGAGGTCAGGGCGACGCATCATCCTACGAGCAGTACTTC. Encoded protein: CASSGRGQGDASSYEQYF.

The rearrangement joins TRBV5-1 to TRBJ2-7, with 9 bases aligning to TRBD1. The V gene end was trimmed by 7 bases and the J gene end by 4 bases; junction bases not matched to a gene: 6. CDR1 and CDR2 from the germline V gene are SGHRS and YFSETQ. This CDR3 region has 13 residues. This CDR3 is CASYGTGSYEQYF. CDR3 DNA sequence: TGCGCCAGCTACGGGACAGGGAGTTACGAGCAGTACTTC.

V and J are TRBV6-6 and TRBJ2-7; weak D call: TRBD2 (6 bases). Trimming shortened V by 1 base and J by 4 bases, and 14 bases separated the two germline ends. Per germline, CDR1 MNHNY and CDR2 SVGAGI (reference sequence). This CDR3 region has 15 residues. CDR3 sequence reads: CASSYWGGAGYEQYF. CDR3 in DNA: TGTGCCAGCAGTTACTGGGGTGGTGCGGGATACGAGCAGTACTTC.

This chain uses TRBV28 with TRBJ2-3; TRBD2 agrees at 7 bases. The trim removed 4 bases at V and 9 bases at J, leaving 4 bases unmatched. The CDR3 covers 12 residues. CDR1 is MDHEN and CDR2 is SYDVKM in the germline V gene. The CDR3 is CASSSLAGTQYF. DNA for the CDR3: TGTGCCAGCAGTTCGTTAGCGGGCACGCAGTATTTT. The entire variable domain, with the rest obtained from reference TRBV28 and TRBJ2-3, is as follows: DVKVTQSSRYLVKRTGEKVFLECVQDMDHENMFWYRQDPGLGLRLIYFSYDVKMKEKGDIPEGYSVSREKKERFSLILESASTNQTSMYLCASSSLAGTQYFGPGTRLTVL.

V usage is TRBV7-9 and J usage is TRBJ2-3; 8 bases are shared with TRBD1. Looked up from germline, CDR1 is SEHNR and CDR2 is FQNEAQ (reference sequence). The CDR3 runs 15 residues. V gave up 5 bases and J gave up 3 bases; unmatched junction bases: 7. CDR3 protein: CASSPDRVRTDTQYF. CDR3 bases: TGTGCCAGCAGCCCGGACAGGGTTAGGACAGATACGCAGTATTTT.

Concerning this clone: This same CDR3 is encoded by further DNA sequences in the sample. This chain joins TRBV6-5 and TRBJ1-1; D possibly corresponds to TRBD1 (6 bases). V gave up 0 bases and J gave up 5 bases, with 10 bases separating them. This CDR3 contains 14 residues. Germline V gene sequence: CDR1 MNHEY, CDR2 SVGAGI. The CDR3 spells CASSYSIGGTEAFF. For the CDR3, the DNA is TGTGCCAGCAGTTACTCGATAGGGGGTACTGAAGCTTTCTTT.

This clone appeared a single time. The chain joins TRBV6-1 to TRBJ1-2, with D hard to call. Trimming took off 6 bases at V and 1 base at J, with 12 bases between the two ends. The CDR3 sequence is 14 residues long. Germline CDR1 is MNHNS and CDR2 is SASEGT. CDR3 DNA sequence: TGTGCCAGCAGAGTCGGCAGCTTTAACTATGGCTACACCTTC. Its protein is CASRVGSFNYGYTF.

The sample holds one count of this clone. This sample includes further DNA sequences coding for the same CDR3. This sequence joins TRBV7-9 and TRBJ1-1; D is unresolved. This CDR3 is 12 amino acids long. CDR1 and CDR2 from the germline V gene are SEHNR and FQNEAQ (reference sequence). Trimming took 4 bases from V and 8 from J, leaving 11 bases between them. CDR3 sequence reads: CASSSRGGEAFF. CDR3 DNA: TGTGCCAGCAGCTCCCGAGGAGGGGAAGCTTTCTTT.

The V gene is TRBV5-1, the J gene TRBJ2-3; D remains unclear. The V gene's germline CDR1 is SGHRS and CDR2 YFSETQ. This CDR3 contains 15 residues. Trimming removed 0 bases at V and 5 bases at J, with 13 bases between. The CDR3: CASSLVSPLEDTQYF. As DNA, the CDR3 is TGCGCCAGCAGCTTGGTGAGTCCCTTGGAAGATACGCAGTATTTT. The full variable domain, with the rest looked up from reference TRBV5-1 and TRBJ2-3, is KAGVTQTPRYLIKTRGQQVTLSCSPISGHRSVSWYQQTPGQGLQFLFEYFSETQRNKGNFPGRFSGRQFSNSRSEMNVSTLELGDSALYLCASSLVSPLEDTQYFGPGTRLTVL.

The chain has TRBV7-2 and TRBJ2-1, with 11 bases that match TRBD2. The CDR3 totals 16 residues. Per germline, CDR1 SGHTA and CDR2 FQGNSA. V dropped 5 bases and J dropped 4; count of bases not matched to a gene: 7. As DNA, the CDR3 is TGTGCCAGCAGCCAAAGGACTAGCGGGTTATACAATGAGCAGTTCTTC. This encodes CASSQRTSGLYNEQFF.

V usage is TRBV5-1 and J usage is TRBJ2-6; D remains ambiguous. V was cut by 1 base and J by 0 bases, with 8 bases left in between. The CDR3 extends over 16 amino acids. CDR1 and CDR2 from the germline V gene are SGHRS and YFSETQ. The CDR3 loop is CASSLNSFSGANVLTF. CDR3 DNA: TGCGCCAGCAGCTTGAACAGCTTCTCTGGGGCCAACGTCCTGACTTTC.

The rearrangement links TRBV7-9 to TRBJ1-5, with D possibly being TRBD1 (6 bases). V lost 3 bases and J 5 bases, leaving 14 bases between the germline ends. This CDR3 is built from 15 residues. Germline lookup yields CDR1 SEHNR and CDR2 FQNEAQ (reference sequence). CDR3 residues: CASSFGGAADQPQHF. DNA for the CDR3: TGTGCCAGCAGCTTTGGGGGGGCGGCGGATCAGCCCCAGCATTTT.

This sequence joins TRBV5-1 and TRBJ2-3; no reliable D call. This CDR3 region has 15 residues. CDR1 and CDR2 (germline): SGHRS, YFSETQ. The ends were cut back, 0 bases at V and 3 bases at J, with 11 bases in the middle. The CDR3 sequence is CASSLAAPATDTQYF. The CDR3 region has the DNA TGCGCCAGCAGCTTGGCCGCTCCTGCAACAGATACGCAGTATTTT.

The V gene is TRBV6-5, the J gene TRBJ2-7; 11 bases fit TRBD2. The CDR3 has 14 residues. V dropped 6 bases and J dropped 5; count of bases not matched to a gene: 6. In germline, CDR1 is MNHEY, CDR2 SVGAGI. CDR3 residues: CASSRLAGNNEQYF. DNA for the CDR3: TGTGCCAGCAGCCGACTAGCGGGAAATAACGAGCAGTACTTC.

This chain uses TRBV5-8 with TRBJ2-7; 10 bases agree with TRBD2. V lost 1 base and J lost 6; bases outside the gene matches: 7. Germline CDR1 and CDR2: SGHTS and YDEGEE. This CDR3 is built from 15 residues. The CDR3 DNA follows: TGTGCCAGCAGCTTGTCGCTAGCGGGAGTTCGCGAGCAGTACTTC. Amino acids: CASSLSLAGVREQYF. Combining the CDR3 with reference TRBV5-8 and TRBJ2-7 gives the whole variable domain EAGVTQSPTHLIKTRGQQATLRCSPISGHTSVYWYQQALGLGLQFLLWYDEGEERNRGNFPPRFSGRQFPNYSSELNVNALELEDSALYLCASSLSLAGVREQYFGPGTRLTVT.

The chain couples TRBV15 to TRBJ2-1, with TRBD1 as a possible D gene (7 bases). V was cut by 0 bases and J by 5 bases, with 11 bases left in between. Germline CDR1 LNHNV, CDR2 YYDKDF (reference sequence). CDR3 size: 15 residues. The CDR3 region has the DNA TGTGCCACCAGCAGAGAACCCAGGGGGGACAATGAGCAGTTCTTC. Amino acid sequence: CATSREPRGDNEQFF.

The gene calls are TRBV18 and TRBJ1-2; D not resolved. CDR1 and CDR2 from the germline V gene are KGHSH and LQKENI. Trimming shortened V by 3 bases and J by 0 bases, and 14 bases separated the two germline ends. The CDR3 runs 16 residues. Written as DNA, the CDR3 is TGTGCCAGCTCACCGTGGCAGCTATTAGCTAACTATGGCTACACCTTC. It translates to CASSPWQLLANYGYTF.